Sequencing of this TCR beta chain was carried out in a study of beta chain features in type 1 diabetes. Turning to the study itself: Sorted cell examination encompassed approximately 110 million cells across all samples.

Germline V gene sequence: CDR1 SEHNR, CDR2 FQNEAQ (reference sequence). CDR3 length: 13 amino acids. V was trimmed by 5 bases and J by 2 bases, leaving 9 bases between them. This clone was detected a few times. Antigen: not known. Study-level findings and limits: Equally in patients and controls, PCR might preferentially amplify shorter templates. For type 1 diabetes patients, VDJ junctions showed fewer insertions and more deletions.

Via CD45RO/CCR7/CD25/CD127/CD95/CD27, cells of the CD4+ naive, central memory, regulatory and stem cell-like memory subsets were sorted. The authors reverse transcribed all of the isolated RNA, so sequencing captured expressed TCRB transcripts. Some clones are missing from TCRdb's copy, which holds only in-frame ones; the method was immunoSEQ multiplex PCR. The table includes about 240,000 clones, 25% to 35% detected once. V is TRBV7-9 and J is TRBJ1-1; D remains ambiguous. What was sequenced was central memory CD4+ T cells from blood. This clonotype was sampled from a young man in good health. CDR3 nucleotide sequence: TGTGCCAGCAGCCCAGAGCATAACACTGAAGCTTTCTTT. Its protein product is CASSPEHNTEAFF.